This T cell receptor beta chain was captured by sequencing in a study of cytomegalovirus exposure and HLA in healthy donors. Notes on the study in general: In a later analysis, most CMV-associated TCR beta chains appeared HLA-restricted. Presence/absence analysis assumed near-uniform sequencing depth across donors. When analyzed later, a missense DCLRE1C variant was found to be linked to TCR beta V- and J-gene trimming. Previous analysis showed most TCR beta V segments were productive about 90% or about 30% of the time.

The primer mix had 60 Vbeta and 13 Jbeta primers. The method was immunoSEQ multiplex PCR; TCRdb's version includes in-frame clones alone and lacks a portion of them. The sample yields 200,000 or so clones, about 80% seen once. Concerning this clone itself: No antigen is known for it.

Germline assignment: CDR1 LNHDA and CDR2 SQIVND (reference sequence). V was pared by 2 bases and J by 4 bases, with 7 bases of the junction left unmatched. The CDR3 runs to 17 residues. The sample was PBMCs. The V and J genes are TRBV19 and TRBJ2-5, with 13 bases that match TRBD2. The sequence came from a woman aged 18-29 years in good health and CMV-seropositive. Written as DNA, the CDR3 is TGTGCCAGTAGTATACGAGGACTAGCGGGGGCCTTAGAGACCCAGTACTTC. Protein: CASSIRGLAGALETQYF.